What follows describes a single TCR beta chain. The repertoire was sequenced with immunoSEQ multiplex PCR; TCRdb's copy has only in-frame clones and lacks some. The sample includes 150,000 to 200,000 clones, 80% of them seen just once. Cohorts were based on clinical histories the participants reported. This sample is part of a study of blood T cell repertoires in COVID-19. From germline, CDR1 is SGHRS and CDR2 YFSETQ. The CDR3 loop spans 14 amino acids. V dropped 5 bases and J dropped 2 bases, with 12 bases sitting between them. Sequencing was performed on PBMCs or T cells enriched from blood (not recorded which). This clonotype originated in a man aged 40-55 years who had recovered from COVID-19. The V and J genes are TRBV5-1 and TRBJ2-3, with D possibly being TRBD2 (7 bases). CDR3 region: CASSGGGATDTQYF. The CDR3 DNA is TGCGCCAGCAGTGGAGGGGGGGCCACAGATACGCAGTATTTT. Full variable domain (rest looked up from reference TRBV5-1 and TRBJ2-3): KAGVTQTPRYLIKTRGQQVTLSCSPISGHRSVSWYQQTPGQGLQFLFEYFSETQRNKGNFPGRFSGRQFSNSRSEMNVSTLELGDSALYLCASSGGGATDTQYFGPGTRLTVL.